Following are 8 T cell receptor beta chains from one sample sequenced in a study of blood T cells in healthy people across ages. A second PCR of roughly 7 to 11 cycles used a sample-barcoded 5' primer and a J-beta primer mix. Each CDR3 protein gets one entry after TCRdb re-called the 5' RACE reads with MiXCR. The sample includes roughly 2 million distinct CDR3 sequences, around half seen only once; the top ten take approximately 2%. The sample was blood. Every receptor here comes from a woman in her forties in good health.

The chain employs TRBV4-3 and TRBJ2-7, with a tentative D call TRBD1 (5 bases). V gave up 2 bases and J gave up 3 bases, with 14 bases separating them. The germline gives CDR1 LGHNA, CDR2 YSLEER. This CDR3 spans 15 amino acids. CDR3 nucleotides: TGCGCCAGCAGCCAACAGACAGAATCTGACTACGAGCAGTACTTC. Protein sequence: CASSQQTESDYEQYF.

Comment on this clonotype: Here the CDR3 omits its conserved ending phenylalanine or tryptophan, so a read error is the likely source. The chain links TRBV5-6 to TRBJ2-4, with 7 nucleotides matching TRBD1. The V segment lost 2 bases and the J segment 13 bases; nucleotides outside the gene matches: 15. The CDR3 sequence is 15 residues long. CDR1 is SGHDT, CDR2 YYEEEE, per germline. The CDR3 coding sequence is TGTGCCAGCAGCTTTAGGGGGCACACAGACAATGAGCAGTACCTC. Encoded protein: CASSFRGHTDNEQYL.

The rearrangement joins TRBV12-3 or TRBV12-4 to TRBJ1-1; D gene uncertain. This CDR3 is built from 14 residues. V was pared by 7 bases and J by 2 bases, with 14 bases between. DNA of the CDR3: TGTGCCAGCAATCCCGCGGGAGCAAACACTGAAGCTTTCTTT. Translating gives CASNPAGANTEAFF.

This clonotype was detected a few times. This sequence joins TRBV7-2 and TRBJ2-7; D unclear. CDR3 length: 14 residues. Germline V CDR1 and CDR2: SGHTA, FQGNSA. V was cut by 5 bases and J by 2 bases, with 13 bases left in between. In DNA, the CDR3 is TGTGCCAGCAGCCCCAGACCTGGCGCCTACGAGCAGTACTTC. Translation gives CASSPRPGAYEQYF.

This clonotype occurred a few times. This rearrangement joins TRBV6-5 to TRBJ2-3; the D gene is possibly TRBD1 (7 bases). The CDR3 extends over 16 amino acids. CDR1 MNHEY and CDR2 SVGAGI come from the germline V gene. V was trimmed by 8 bases and J by 2 bases, leaving 20 bases between them. CDR3 region: CASGGSGQVHTDTQYF. CDR3 sequence (DNA): TGTGCCAGCGGGGGGAGCGGACAGGTCCACACAGATACGCAGTATTTT.

The CDR3 here is CASSPWEQNTEAFF. The CDR3 DNA sequence: TGTGCCAGCAGCCCCTGGGAGCAAAACACTGAAGCTTTCTTT. This chain uses TRBV3-1 with TRBJ1-1; D not resolved. CDR3 length: 14 residues. Germline V gene sequence: CDR1 LGHDT, CDR2 YNNKEL (reference sequence). Trimming took off 4 bases at V and 2 bases at J, with 11 bases between the two ends.

The rearrangement uses TRBV27 and TRBJ2-3, with 7 bases matching TRBD1. The V and J ends lost 3 bases and 5 bases, in that order; junction bases with no gene match: 11. The V gene's germline CDR1 is MNHEY and CDR2 SMNVEV (reference sequence). This CDR3 has 16 amino acids. CDR3 nucleotide sequence: TGTGCCAGCAGTTTGACAAGGGGGCGGTCGGGAGATACGCAGTATTTT. As protein: CASSLTRGRSGDTQYF.

V is TRBV27 and J is TRBJ1-2; 9 nucleotides align to TRBD1. Trimming at V came to 7 bases and at J to 6 bases, leaving 9 bases not matched to a gene. The germline V gene encodes CDR1 MNHEY and CDR2 SMNVEV (reference sequence). The CDR3 consists of 14 residues. The DNA of the CDR3 is TGTGCCAGCACAACTCGGGGACAGGGCGATGGCTACACCTTC. The encoded protein is CASTTRGQGDGYTF.